Listed here are 19 T cell receptor beta chains from one sample, sequenced in a study of blood T cell repertoires in COVID-19. Sequenced by immunoSEQ multiplex PCR; TCRdb stores in-frame clones only, minus some. The repertoire holds about 200,000 clones, with roughly 85% as singletons. Sequencing was done on a sample of peripheral blood. These TCRs come from a woman older than 75 with acute or convalescent COVID-19.

V usage is TRBV4-3 and J usage is TRBJ2-1, with D unresolved. Germline V gene sequence: CDR1 LGHNA, CDR2 YSLEER. V was trimmed by 0 bases and J by 12 bases, leaving 12 bases between them. This CDR3 has 13 amino acids. Here the CDR3 reads CASSQDRGQLQFF. The CDR3 DNA reads TGCGCCAGCAGCCAAGATCGAGGTCAGCTGCAGTTCTTC.

In this sample, this clone turned up once. The chain couples TRBV6-2 or TRBV6-3 to TRBJ1-4; tentatively, D is TRBD1 (6 bases). Trimming took 6 bases from V and 4 from J, leaving 18 bases between them. Germline V gives CDR1 MNHEY, CDR2 SVGEGT. CDR3 length: 16 amino acids. CDR3 nucleotide sequence: TGTGCCAGCAGCCCCCAACCGGGACACCGTAATGAAAAACTGTTTTTT. This codes for CASSPQPGHRNEKLFF.

The genes are TRBV28 and TRBJ1-6, with TRBD1 matching over 9 bases. This CDR3 has 21 residues. J was trimmed by 0 bases and V by 3 bases; bases with no gene match: 15. Germline V gene sequence: CDR1 MDHEN, CDR2 SYDVKM. The CDR3 is CASSLGTGMEIFSSYNSPLHF. The CDR3 DNA follows: TGTGCCAGCAGTTTGGGGACAGGGATGGAGATCTTCAGCTCCTATAATTCACCCCTCCACTTT.

The chain combines TRBV7-9 with TRBJ2-1, with no clear D. The germline V and J ends were trimmed by 3 bases and 8 bases, with 17 bases remaining between them. Looked up from germline, CDR1 is SEHNR and CDR2 is FQNEAQ (reference sequence). This CDR3 is built from 15 residues. CDR3: CASSFRLGDRDEQFF. In DNA form, the CDR3 reads TGTGCCAGCAGCTTTAGGTTAGGAGATCGGGATGAGCAGTTCTTC.

The chain employs TRBV9 and TRBJ2-2; maybe TRBD1 (5 bases). Per germline, CDR1 SGDLS and CDR2 YYNGEE. Trimming left V 4 bases short and J 0 bases short, with 13 bases between. This CDR3 is 16 amino acids long. The CDR3 nucleotides are TGTGCCAGCAGCATTCTGACAGTTACGAACACCGGGGAGCTGTTTTTT. Its translation: CASSILTVTNTGELFF. The full variable domain, rest sourced from reference TRBV9 and TRBJ2-2, is DSGVTQTPKHLITATGQRVTLRCSPRSGDLSVYWYQQSLDQGLQFLIQYYNGEERAKGNILERFSAQQFPDLHSELNLSSLELGDSALYFCASSILTVTNTGELFFGEGSRLTVL.

This clone is a singleton in its sample. This chain uses TRBV5-1 with TRBJ1-1; TRBD1 aligns across 8 bases. Germline-derived CDR1 and CDR2 are SGHRS and YFSETQ. Germline trimming cut 3 bases from V and 5 bases from J; bases unmatched to any gene: 6. This CDR3 region has 14 residues. The CDR3 is CASSSWTGSTEAFF. CDR3 coding DNA: TGCGCCAGCAGCTCCTGGACAGGGTCGACTGAAGCTTTCTTT.

The rearrangement uses TRBV7-2 and TRBJ2-1, with 10 bases aligning to TRBD1. V lost 5 bases and J lost 6; bases outside the gene matches: 10. This CDR3 is built from 16 residues. CDR1 is SGHTA and CDR2 is FQGNSA in the germline V gene. The CDR3 DNA reads TGTGCCAGCAGCCCGTCCCGGGACAGGGGACGCAATGAGCAGTTCTTC. Its protein is CASSPSRDRGRNEQFF.

The chain combines TRBV6-1 with TRBJ2-7; 8 nucleotides match TRBD2. With V trimmed by 4 bases and J by 2 bases, 10 bases remained unmatched. CDR1 and CDR2 (germline): MNHNS, SASEGT. This CDR3 comprises 16 residues. In nucleotides, the CDR3 is TGTGCCAGCAGTGTTAGCGGGGCCCCTGTTACCTACGAGCAGTACTTC. Amino acids: CASSVSGAPVTYEQYF.

This rearrangement joins TRBV4-1 to TRBJ1-2, with D possibly being TRBD1 (6 bases). Germline CDR1 MGHRA, CDR2 YSYEKL. Trimming removed 1 base from V and 4 bases from J, with 19 bases in between. This CDR3 contains 17 residues. The CDR3 sequence: CASSQGHRTGTSYGYTF. The CDR3 nucleotides read TGCGCCAGCAGCCAAGGTCACAGAACAGGGACGAGCTATGGCTACACCTTC.

This clone has just a few counts. This rearrangement joins TRBV7-2 to TRBJ1-6; possible D gene TRBD1, 6 bases. CDR3 length equals 17 residues. The germline V gene has CDR1 SGHTA and CDR2 FQGNSA. The V gene lost 1 base and the J gene lost 0 bases, with 10 bases spanning the gap. CDR3 nucleotide sequence: TGTGCCAGCAGCTTAGTGGGGACAAACTCCTATAATTCACCCCTCCACTTT. Protein product: CASSLVGTNSYNSPLHF.

The chain joins TRBV5-6 to TRBJ1-2; the D gene is possibly TRBD1 (5 bases). The CDR3 totals 13 residues. V was cut by 5 bases and J by 4 bases, with 12 bases left in between. The germline CDR1 and CDR2 sequences are SGHDT and YYEEEE. The CDR3 is CASRRRGTYGYTF. CDR3 DNA sequence: TGTGCCAGCAGGAGACGGGGGACCTATGGCTACACCTTC. The full variable domain, with the rest looked up from reference TRBV5-6 and TRBJ1-2, is DAGVTQSPTHLIKTRGQQVTLRCSPKSGHDTVSWYQQALGQGPQFIFQYYEEEERQRGNFPDRFSGHQFPNYSSELNVNALLLGDSALYLCASRRRGTYGYTFGSGTRLTVV.

The chain couples TRBV2 to TRBJ2-1, with 8 bases aligning to TRBD2. Looked up from germline, CDR1 is SNHLY and CDR2 is FYNNEI. The CDR3 consists of 11 residues. V lost 8 bases and J lost 16; bases outside the gene matches: 10. CDR3 sequence (DNA): TGTGCCAGCCAGGTGAGGACTAGCTTTTTCTTC. Residues: CASQVRTSFFF.

The rearrangement joins TRBV5-6 to TRBJ2-1, with D possibly TRBD1 on 6 matching bases. V lost 2 bases, J lost 5 bases, and 11 bases lay in between. Germline-derived CDR1 and CDR2 are SGHDT and YYEEEE. There are 14 residues in the CDR3. Written as DNA, the CDR3 is TGTGCCAGCAGCTTCAGGGGTTTGAACAATGAGCAGTTCTTC. This codes for CASSFRGLNNEQFF.

The chain recombines TRBV5-1 with TRBJ2-5; D is perhaps TRBD1 (7 bases). The V gene lost 4 bases and the J gene lost 4 bases, with 14 bases spanning the gap. The CDR3 totals 14 residues. Germline V gene lookup returns CDR1 SGHRS and CDR2 YFSETQ. CDR3 sequence reads: CASSPEGAGETQYF. Written as DNA, the CDR3 is TGCGCCAGCAGCCCGGAGGGGGCGGGAGAGACCCAGTACTTC.

The chain joins TRBV15 to TRBJ2-2; 8 bases match TRBD1. The CDR3 contains 16 residues. V dropped 2 bases and J dropped 4; count of bases not matched to a gene: 6. Germline V gene sequence: CDR1 LNHNV, CDR2 YYDKDF (reference sequence). The CDR3 DNA reads TGTGCCACCAGCAGACTTGGACAGGGTGGCACCGGGGAGCTGTTTTTT. Translating it yields CATSRLGQGGTGELFF.

The gene calls are TRBV7-2 and TRBJ1-1, with D hard to call. From germline, CDR1 is SGHTA and CDR2 FQGNSA. This CDR3 has 13 amino acids. Trimming took 1 base from V and 11 from J, leaving 14 bases between them. The CDR3 is CASSLEEDGRAFF. DNA for the CDR3: TGTGCCAGCAGCTTAGAAGAGGACGGGAGGGCTTTCTTT. Together with reference TRBV7-2 and TRBJ1-1, the CDR3 gives the full variable domain: GAGVSQSPSNKVTEKGKDVELRCDPISGHTALYWYRQSLGQGLEFLIYFQGNSAPDKSGLPSDRFSAERTGGSVSTLTIQRTQQEDSAVYLCASSLEEDGRAFFGQGTRLTVV.

The CDR3 protein is CASSLGETEAFF. DNA of the CDR3: TGTGCCAGCAGCTTAGGGGAGACTGAAGCTTTCTTT. This chain links TRBV7-9 with TRBJ1-1; unclear D gene. CDR1 and CDR2 (germline): SEHNR, FQNEAQ (reference sequence). V was cut by 1 base and J by 5 bases, with 5 bases left in between. The CDR3 is made up of 12 amino acids.

CDR3: CASSLGRNNQPQHF. CDR3 nucleotide sequence: TGTGCCAGCAGCTTGGGGCGGAACAATCAGCCCCAGCATTTT. This chain connects TRBV5-6 to TRBJ1-5; D not resolved. CDR1 SGHDT and CDR2 YYEEEE come from the germline V gene. V was clipped by 0 bases and J by 3 bases, with 7 bases between them. The CDR3 spans 14 residues.

The V and J genes are TRBV12-3 or TRBV12-4 and TRBJ2-1; D gene unclear. V gave up 6 bases and J gave up 12 bases, with 18 bases separating them. There are 13 residues in the CDR3. The CDR3 here is CASSPNSPPSQFF. In nucleotides, the CDR3 is TGTGCCAGCAGCCCCAACTCTCCACCGTCGCAGTTCTTC.